This T cell receptor beta chain was identified in a study of T cell responses to AZD1222 COVID-19 vaccine. General study results and limits: Donor demographics were predominantly white British with a female majority; clonal diversity may be underestimated.

This clone was detected only once. Antigen: not known. Here immunoSEQ multiplex PCR was the method, and the copy in TCRdb shows in-frame clones only, minus some. The sample shows 140,000 to 150,000 clones, roughly nine tenths of them seen only once. Germline CDR1 and CDR2: MNHNS and SASEGT. V dropped 2 bases and J dropped 2 bases, with 10 bases sitting between them. This CDR3 contains 14 residues. V gene TRBV6-1 combines with J gene TRBJ2-7; D is unresolved. This TCR was recovered from an adult in good health. Here the sequenced sample was peripheral blood, taken on day 0 of AZD1222 vaccination. The CDR3 reads CASSESVTAYEQYF. CDR3 nucleotide sequence: TGTGCCAGCAGTGAATCGGTAACGGCCTACGAGCAGTACTTC.